This T cell receptor beta chain was obtained from a study of blood T cells in healthy people across ages. This clonotype was observed a few times. The antigen remains unidentified. Sample-barcoded 5' priming and a J-beta primer mix drove a second PCR of about 7 to 11 cycles. Every molecule of cDNA carried a tag from a template-switch adaptor with 12 random nucleotides. TCRdb ran MiXCR on the 5' RACE reads and lists one entry per CDR3 protein. The table lists about 1 million distinct CDR3 sequences, about 23% of them singletons. Findings and limits, study-wide: PBMC samples, being unsorted, prevented any conclusive comparison of naive and antigen-experienced cells.

Germline loops: CDR1 SEHNR, CDR2 FQNEAQ (reference sequence). The CDR3 is 13 amino acids. The germline V and J ends were trimmed by 7 bases and 3 bases, with 12 bases remaining between them. These records were also assigned to another study, of T cells of mothers and their children.

V gene TRBV7-9 combines with J gene TRBJ1-1, with no clear D. The sequenced material came from blood. The sequence derives from a girl aged 2-10 years in good health. The CDR3 DNA reads as TGTGCCAGCAACCAAGGCAAGGACACTGAAGCTTTCTTT. It specifies CASNQGKDTEAFF.